Here is one TCR beta chain with its context. CDR3 length equals 15 residues. Per germline, CDR1 MGHRA and CDR2 YSYEKL. V lost 0 bases, J lost 4 bases, and 1 base stayed unmatched. The sample originates from a study of blood T cell repertoires in COVID-19. Across the whole study: Researchers got acute and convalescent COVID-19 samples from the United States, Italy and Spain.

As handled by the study authors: Estimates of nucleated cell counts were drawn from the amplification of reference gene primers. The repertoire was sequenced with immunoSEQ multiplex PCR; TCRdb's copy has only in-frame clones and lacks some. For V, J and clone size, that table is used; D and trimming come from the DNA. The table has around 700,000 clones, around 90% seen once. V is TRBV4-1 and J is TRBJ2-1, with TRBD1 matching over 9 bases. The receptor's source is a woman in her late teens or twenties with acute or convalescent COVID-19. The sequenced sample consisted of peripheral blood. The CDR3 here is CASSQEGQGYNEQFF. CDR3 bases: TGCGCCAGCAGCCAAGAAGGACAGGGGTACAATGAGCAGTTCTTC.